This entry is about one TCR beta chain. Antigen unknown. The entry originates in a study of cytomegalovirus exposure and HLA in healthy donors. Study-wide results and caveats: In an earlier analysis, in around 590 donors, most V segments appeared productive either ~87% or ~30% of the time.

The PCR used 60 Vbeta and 13 Jbeta primers. Profiling relied on immunoSEQ multiplex PCR, and the TCRdb table lists in-frame clones only, not all of them. In the table there are more than 95,000 clones, over 65% of which are singletons. The CDR3 totals 16 residues. Germline CDR1 reads SGDLS; CDR2 reads YYNGEE. V was shortened by 0 bases and J by 1 base, with 13 bases between the two germline ends. Sequencing input: PBMCs. The TCR sequence derives from a man aged 40-49 years in good health and CMV-seropositive. V usage is TRBV9 and J usage is TRBJ2-5, with D possibly being TRBD2 (6 bases). Here the CDR3 reads CASSVVGDGGQETQYF. The CDR3 bases are TGTGCCAGCAGCGTAGTCGGGGACGGGGGCCAAGAGACCCAGTACTTC. Variable domain in full (rest from reference TRBV9 and TRBJ2-5): DSGVTQTPKHLITATGQRVTLRCSPRSGDLSVYWYQQSLDQGLQFLIQYYNGEERAKGNILERFSAQQFPDLHSELNLSSLELGDSALYFCASSVVGDGGQETQYFGPGTRLLVL.